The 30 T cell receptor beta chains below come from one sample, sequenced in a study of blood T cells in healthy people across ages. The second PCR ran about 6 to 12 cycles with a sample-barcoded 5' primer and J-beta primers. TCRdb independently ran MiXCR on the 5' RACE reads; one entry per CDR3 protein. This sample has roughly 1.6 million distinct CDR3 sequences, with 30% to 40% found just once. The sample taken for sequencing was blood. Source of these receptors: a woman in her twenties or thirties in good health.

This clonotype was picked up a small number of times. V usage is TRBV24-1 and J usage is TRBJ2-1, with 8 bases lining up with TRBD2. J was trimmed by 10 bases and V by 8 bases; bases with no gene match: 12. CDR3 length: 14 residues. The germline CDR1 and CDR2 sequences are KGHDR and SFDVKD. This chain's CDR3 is CATTLAGPLVEQFF. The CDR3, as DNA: TGTGCCACCACCTTAGCGGGACCTCTTGTGGAGCAGTTCTTC.

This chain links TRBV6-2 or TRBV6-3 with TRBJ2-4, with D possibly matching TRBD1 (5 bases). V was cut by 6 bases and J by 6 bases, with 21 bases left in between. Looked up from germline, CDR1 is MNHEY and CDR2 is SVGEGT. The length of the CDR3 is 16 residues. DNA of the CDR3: TGTGCCAGCAGCGACCCCGACAGCGACACGTTAAACATTCAGTACTTC. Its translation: CASSDPDSDTLNIQYF.

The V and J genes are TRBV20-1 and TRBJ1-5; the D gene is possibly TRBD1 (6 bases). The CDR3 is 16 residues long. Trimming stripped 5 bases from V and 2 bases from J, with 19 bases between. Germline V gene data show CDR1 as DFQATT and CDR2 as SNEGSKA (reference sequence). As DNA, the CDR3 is TGCAGTGCTGGTAATTCCGGGACATTGGGCAATCAGCCCCAGCATTTT. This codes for CSAGNSGTLGNQPQHF.

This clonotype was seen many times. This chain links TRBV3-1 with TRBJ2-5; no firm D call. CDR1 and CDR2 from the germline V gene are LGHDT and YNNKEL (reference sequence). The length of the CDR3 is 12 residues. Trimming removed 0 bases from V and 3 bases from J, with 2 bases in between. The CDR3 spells CASSQDEETQYF. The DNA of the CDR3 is TGTGCCAGCAGCCAAGATGAAGAGACCCAGTACTTC.

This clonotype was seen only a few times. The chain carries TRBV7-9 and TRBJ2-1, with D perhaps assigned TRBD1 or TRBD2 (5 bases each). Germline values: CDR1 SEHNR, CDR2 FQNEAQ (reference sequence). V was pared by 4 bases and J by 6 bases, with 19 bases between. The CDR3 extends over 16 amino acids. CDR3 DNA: TGTGCCAGCAGCTCCGAGGGGCCAACTAGGGGCAATGAGCAGTTCTTC. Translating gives CASSSEGPTRGNEQFF.

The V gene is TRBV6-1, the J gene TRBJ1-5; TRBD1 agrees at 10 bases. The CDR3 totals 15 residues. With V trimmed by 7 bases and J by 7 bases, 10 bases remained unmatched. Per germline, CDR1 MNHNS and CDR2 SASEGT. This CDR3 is CASNEGQGFWQPQHF. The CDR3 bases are TGTGCCAGCAATGAGGGACAGGGGTTTTGGCAGCCCCAGCATTTT.

CDR3 sequence (DNA): TGTGCCAGCGGGAGGGCTACCGGAGATGAGCAGTTCTTC. It specifies CASGRATGDEQFF. V and J are TRBV12-3 or TRBV12-4 and TRBJ2-1, with 7 bases matching TRBD2. Unmatched junction bases numbered 9, after V lost 8 bases and J lost 8 bases. The CDR3 loop spans 13 amino acids.

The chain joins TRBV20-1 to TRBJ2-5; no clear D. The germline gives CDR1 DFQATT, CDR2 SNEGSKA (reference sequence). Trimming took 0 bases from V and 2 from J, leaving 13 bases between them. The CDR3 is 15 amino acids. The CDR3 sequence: CSARERFFLQETQYF. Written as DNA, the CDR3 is TGCAGTGCTAGAGAGCGGTTCTTCCTTCAAGAGACCCAGTACTTC.

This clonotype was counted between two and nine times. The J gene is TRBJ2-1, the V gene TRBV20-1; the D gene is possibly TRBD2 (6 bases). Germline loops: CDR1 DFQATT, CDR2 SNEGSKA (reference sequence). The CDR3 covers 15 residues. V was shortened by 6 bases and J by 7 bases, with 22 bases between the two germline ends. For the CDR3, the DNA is TGCAGTGCCTCCAATAGCGGTTCTGCGGGGAATGAGCAGTTCTTC. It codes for CSASNSGSAGNEQFF.

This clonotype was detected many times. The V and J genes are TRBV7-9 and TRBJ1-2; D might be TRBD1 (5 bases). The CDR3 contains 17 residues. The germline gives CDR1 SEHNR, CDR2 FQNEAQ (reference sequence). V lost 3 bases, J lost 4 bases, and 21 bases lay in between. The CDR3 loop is CASSFLLGGTPVYGYTF. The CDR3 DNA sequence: TGTGCCAGCAGCTTCCTGCTTGGAGGGACTCCGGTCTATGGCTACACCTTC. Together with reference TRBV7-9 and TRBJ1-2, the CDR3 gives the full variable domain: DTGVSQNPRHKITKRGQNVTFRCDPISEHNRLYWYRQTLGQGPEFLTYFQNEAQLEKSRLLSDRFSAERPKGSFSTLEIQRTEQGDSAMYLCASSFLLGGTPVYGYTFGSGTRLTVV.

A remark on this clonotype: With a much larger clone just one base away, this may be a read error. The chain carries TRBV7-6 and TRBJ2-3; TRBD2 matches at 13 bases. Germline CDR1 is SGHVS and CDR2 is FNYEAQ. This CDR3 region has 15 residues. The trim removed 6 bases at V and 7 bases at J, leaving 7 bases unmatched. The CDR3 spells CASSSGTSGAYTQYF. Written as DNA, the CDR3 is TGTGCCAGCAGTTCCGGGACTAGCGGGGCATATACGCAGTATTTT.

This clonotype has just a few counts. CDR3 protein: CSASPVIEAFF. The CDR3 region has the DNA TGCAGTGCTAGCCCAGTAATTGAAGCTTTCTTT. The V call is TRBV20-1, the J call TRBJ1-1; no clear D. The CDR3 runs to 11 residues. Trimming cost V 3 bases and J 7 bases, with 9 bases left between them. Germline V CDR1 and CDR2: DFQATT, SNEGSKA (reference sequence).

The chain's CDR3 is CASSLVGQGNEKLFF. The CDR3 DNA is TGCGCCAGCAGCTTGGTGGGCCAGGGAAATGAAAAACTGTTTTTT. The chain is built from TRBV5-1 and TRBJ1-4; tentatively, D is TRBD1 (5 bases). Germline values: CDR1 SGHRS, CDR2 YFSETQ. Between the trimmed V and J ends, which lost 0 bases and 5 bases, there was a span of 11 bases. The CDR3 length is 15 residues.

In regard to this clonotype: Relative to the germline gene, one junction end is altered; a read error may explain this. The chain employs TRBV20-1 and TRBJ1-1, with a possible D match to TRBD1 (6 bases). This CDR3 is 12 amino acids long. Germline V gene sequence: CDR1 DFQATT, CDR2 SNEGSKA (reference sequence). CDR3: CSARGGHTEAFF. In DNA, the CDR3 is TGCAGTGCCAGAGGGGGGCATACTGAAGCTTTCTTT.

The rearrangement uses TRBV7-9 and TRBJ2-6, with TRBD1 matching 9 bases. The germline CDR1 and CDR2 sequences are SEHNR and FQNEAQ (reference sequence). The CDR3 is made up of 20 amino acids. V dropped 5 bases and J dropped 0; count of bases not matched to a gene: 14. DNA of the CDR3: TGTGCCAGCAGCCCCCCCGCCGGGACAGGGCCTATCTCTGGGGCCAACGTCCTGACTTTC. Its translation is CASSPPAGTGPISGANVLTF. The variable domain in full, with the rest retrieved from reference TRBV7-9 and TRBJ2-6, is DTGVSQNPRHKITKRGQNVTFRCDPISEHNRLYWYRQTLGQGPEFLTYFQNEAQLEKSRLLSDRFSAERPKGSFSTLEIQRTEQGDSAMYLCASSPPAGTGPISGANVLTFGAGSRLTVL.

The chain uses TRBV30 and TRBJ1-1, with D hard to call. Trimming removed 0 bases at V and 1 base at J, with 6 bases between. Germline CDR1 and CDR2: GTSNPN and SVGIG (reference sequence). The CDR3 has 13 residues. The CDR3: CAWSVLENTEAFF. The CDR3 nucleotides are TGTGCCTGGAGTGTACTGGAGAACACTGAAGCTTTCTTT. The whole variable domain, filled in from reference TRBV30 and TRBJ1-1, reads SQTIHQWPATLVQPVGSPLSLECTVEGTSNPNLYWYRQAAGRGLQLLFYSVGIGQISSEVPQNLSASRPQDRQFILSSKKLLLSDSGFYLCAWSVLENTEAFFGQGTRLTVV.

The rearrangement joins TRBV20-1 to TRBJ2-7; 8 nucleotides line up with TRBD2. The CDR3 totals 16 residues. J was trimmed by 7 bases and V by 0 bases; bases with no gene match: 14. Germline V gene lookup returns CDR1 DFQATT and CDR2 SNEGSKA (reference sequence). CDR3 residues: CSARDGGAGGSREQYF. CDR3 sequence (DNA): TGCAGTGCTAGAGATGGAGGCGCGGGGGGTAGTAGGGAGCAGTACTTC.

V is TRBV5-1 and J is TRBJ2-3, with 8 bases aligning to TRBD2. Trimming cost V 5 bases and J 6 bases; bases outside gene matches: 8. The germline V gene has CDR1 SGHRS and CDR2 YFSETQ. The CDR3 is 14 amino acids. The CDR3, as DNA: TGCGCCAGCAGTTCGGGAGGGAGTGTCGATACGCAGTATTTT. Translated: CASSSGGSVDTQYF.

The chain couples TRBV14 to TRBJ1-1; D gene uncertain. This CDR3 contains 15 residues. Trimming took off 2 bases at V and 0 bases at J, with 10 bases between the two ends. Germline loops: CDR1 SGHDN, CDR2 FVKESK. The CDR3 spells CASSQLEPMNTEAFF. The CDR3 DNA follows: TGTGCCAGCAGCCAATTGGAACCGATGAACACTGAAGCTTTCTTT.

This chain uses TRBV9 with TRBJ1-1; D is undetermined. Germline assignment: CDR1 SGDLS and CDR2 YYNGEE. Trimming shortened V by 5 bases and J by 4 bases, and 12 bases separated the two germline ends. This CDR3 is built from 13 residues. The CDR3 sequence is CASSVTVGTEAFF. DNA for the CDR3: TGTGCCAGCAGTGTTACAGTGGGCACTGAAGCTTTCTTT.

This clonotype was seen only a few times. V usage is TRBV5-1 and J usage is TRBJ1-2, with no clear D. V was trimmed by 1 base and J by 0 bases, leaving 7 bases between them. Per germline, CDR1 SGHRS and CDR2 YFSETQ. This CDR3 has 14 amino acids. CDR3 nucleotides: TGCGCCAGCAGCTTGTTGATCCCTAACTATGGCTACACCTTC. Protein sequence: CASSLLIPNYGYTF. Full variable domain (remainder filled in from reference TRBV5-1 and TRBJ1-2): KAGVTQTPRYLIKTRGQQVTLSCSPISGHRSVSWYQQTPGQGLQFLFEYFSETQRNKGNFPGRFSGRQFSNSRSEMNVSTLELGDSALYLCASSLLIPNYGYTFGSGTRLTVV.

CDR3 nucleotide sequence: TGCAGTGCTAACCCCTTAGAGACCCAGTACTTC. It yields the protein CSANPLETQYF. The V gene is TRBV20-1, the J gene TRBJ2-5; D uncertain. Germline assignment: CDR1 DFQATT and CDR2 SNEGSKA (reference sequence). The CDR3 totals 11 residues. V shed 4 bases and J shed 4 bases, with 7 bases lying between them.

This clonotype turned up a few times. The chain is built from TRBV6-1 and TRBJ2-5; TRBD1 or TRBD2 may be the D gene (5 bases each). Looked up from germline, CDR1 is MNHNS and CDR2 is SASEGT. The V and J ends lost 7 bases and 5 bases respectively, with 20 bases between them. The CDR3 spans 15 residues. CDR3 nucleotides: TGTGCCAGCATCCTCCGGTGGGGGTTGGACGAGACCCAGTACTTC. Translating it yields CASILRWGLDETQYF.

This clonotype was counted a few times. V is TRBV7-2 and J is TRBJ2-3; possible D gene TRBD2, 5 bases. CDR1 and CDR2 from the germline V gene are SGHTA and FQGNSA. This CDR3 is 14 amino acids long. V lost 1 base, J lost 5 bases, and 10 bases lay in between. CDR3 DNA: TGTGCCAGCAGCTTAGGGCCCCGGGAAGATACGCAGTATTTT. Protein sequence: CASSLGPREDTQYF.

CDR3 coding DNA: TGTGCCAGCAGCTCGAGGACCGGGACTGGGAGCTCCTACAATGAGCAGTTCTTC. Protein product: CASSSRTGTGSSYNEQFF. J is TRBJ2-1 and V is TRBV11-3; weak D call: TRBD2 (6 bases). Trimming took off 4 bases at V and 0 bases at J, with 19 bases between the two ends. This CDR3 contains 18 residues. CDR1 and CDR2 (germline): SGHNT, YENEEA.

The CDR3 DNA follows: TGTGCCAGCAGCGTAGATGGGCTAGTTTCCGAGCAGTACTTC. This sequence encodes CASSVDGLVSEQYF. The chain combines TRBV9 with TRBJ2-7; D not certain. This CDR3 comprises 14 residues. Germline V gene lookup returns CDR1 SGDLS and CDR2 YYNGEE. V was cut by 0 bases and J by 6 bases, with 13 bases left in between.

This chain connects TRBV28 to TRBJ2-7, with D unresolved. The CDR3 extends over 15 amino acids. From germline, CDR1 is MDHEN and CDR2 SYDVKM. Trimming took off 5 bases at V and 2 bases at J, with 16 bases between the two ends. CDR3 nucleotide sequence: TGTGCCAGCAGTCCTCAGGAACCCGGACCCTACGAGCAGTACTTC. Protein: CASSPQEPGPYEQYF.

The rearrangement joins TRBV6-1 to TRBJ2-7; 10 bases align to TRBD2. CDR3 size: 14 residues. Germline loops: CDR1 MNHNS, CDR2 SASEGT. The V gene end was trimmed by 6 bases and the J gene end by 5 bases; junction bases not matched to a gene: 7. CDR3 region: CASSSGRAFDEQYF. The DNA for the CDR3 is TGTGCCAGCAGCAGCGGGAGGGCCTTTGACGAGCAGTACTTC.

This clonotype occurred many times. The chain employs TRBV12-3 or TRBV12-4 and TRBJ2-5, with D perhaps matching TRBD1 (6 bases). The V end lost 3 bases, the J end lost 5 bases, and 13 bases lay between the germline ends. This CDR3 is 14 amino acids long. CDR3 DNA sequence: TGTGCCAGCAGTTTGCAGGGGTTGGGTGAGACCCAGTACTTC. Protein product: CASSLQGLGETQYF.

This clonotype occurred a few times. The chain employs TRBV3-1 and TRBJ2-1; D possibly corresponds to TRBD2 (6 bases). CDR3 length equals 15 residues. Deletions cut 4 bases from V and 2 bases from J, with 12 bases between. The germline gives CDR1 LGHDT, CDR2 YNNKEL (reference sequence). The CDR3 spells CASSPSGPAYNEQFF. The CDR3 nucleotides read TGTGCCAGCAGCCCGAGCGGGCCTGCCTACAATGAGCAGTTCTTC.